The T cell receptor (beta chain) described here comes from a study of blood T cell repertoires in COVID-19. In its sample, this clone was seen once. The method was immunoSEQ multiplex PCR; TCRdb's version includes in-frame clones alone and lacks a portion of them. The sample carries hundreds of thousands of clones, about 83% recorded once. The CDR3 contains 15 residues. Germline assignment: CDR1 SQVTM and CDR2 ANQGSEA. V lost 7 bases and J lost 4; bases outside the gene matches: 10. The origin of this receptor is an older man with acute or convalescent COVID-19. Sample: peripheral blood. The J gene is TRBJ1-4, the V gene TRBV29-1; 9 bases match TRBD1. CDR3 protein: CSAPYPGQGNEKLFF. In nucleotides, the CDR3 is TGCAGCGCCCCATACCCGGGACAGGGTAATGAAAAACTGTTTTTT.